This T cell receptor (beta chain) was obtained from a study of T cell changes during pregnancy in multiple sclerosis. V lost 6 bases to trimming and J lost 0 bases, with 8 bases between them. CDR3 length: 13 residues. The germline gives CDR1 SGDLS, CDR2 YYNGEE. This clone was seen just once. Measured with immunoSEQ multiplex PCR; TCRdb has only the in-frame clones, and not every one. The sample consists of roughly 16,000 clones, 88% of them appearing once. The receptor comes from a female donor in good health, enrolled as a control in a pregnancy study. The source was CD8+ T cells from peripheral blood mononuclear cells, collected after pregnancy. The chain uses TRBV9 and TRBJ2-3; no reliable D call. CDR3 DNA sequence: TGTGCCAGCACCCTACAGAGCACAGATACGCAGTATTTT. This gives the protein CASTLQSTDTQYF. Looking up the rest from reference TRBV9 and TRBJ2-3 gives the full variable domain: DSGVTQTPKHLITATGQRVTLRCSPRSGDLSVYWYQQSLDQGLQFLIQYYNGEERAKGNILERFSAQQFPDLHSELNLSSLELGDSALYFCASTLQSTDTQYFGPGTRLTVL.